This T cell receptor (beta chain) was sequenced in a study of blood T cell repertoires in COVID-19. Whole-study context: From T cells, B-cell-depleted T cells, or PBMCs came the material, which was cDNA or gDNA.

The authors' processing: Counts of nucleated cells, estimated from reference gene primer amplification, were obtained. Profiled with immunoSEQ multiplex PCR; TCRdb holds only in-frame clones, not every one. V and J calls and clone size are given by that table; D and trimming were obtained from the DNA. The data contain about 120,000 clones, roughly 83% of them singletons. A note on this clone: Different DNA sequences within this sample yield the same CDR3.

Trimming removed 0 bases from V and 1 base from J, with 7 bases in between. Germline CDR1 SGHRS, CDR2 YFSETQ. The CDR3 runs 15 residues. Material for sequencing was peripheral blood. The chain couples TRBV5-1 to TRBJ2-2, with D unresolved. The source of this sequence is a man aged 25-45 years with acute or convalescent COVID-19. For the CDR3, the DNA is TGCGCCAGCAGCTTGGTCGCAGGGAACACCGGGGAGCTGTTTTTT. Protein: CASSLVAGNTGELFF.